Many counts were recorded for the clone carrying this T cell receptor beta chain. The junction does not match germline at one end; this may be a read error. Germline CDR1 MNHNS, CDR2 SASEGT. CDR3 length equals 13 residues. The sample comes from a study of blood T cells in healthy people across ages. Study in general: Capture by template switching was about one barcoded beta molecule per two T cells.

The second PCR ran about 6 to 11 cycles with a sample-barcoded 5' primer and J-beta primers. TCRdb processed the 5' RACE reads anew with MiXCR; each CDR3 protein has one entry. The table records 630,000 or so distinct CDR3 sequences, approximately 31% of them present only once. The specimen was blood. The chain uses TRBV6-1 and TRBJ2-5; TRBD1 or TRBD2 may be the D gene (6 bases each). This sequence was found in a woman aged 80 or over in good health. The CDR3 DNA sequence: TGTGCCGGCAGGGGTAAGGAGGGAGAGACCCAGTACTTC. Translated, it gives CAGRGKEGETQYF.